This TCR beta chain was retrieved from a study of T cell repertoires in cytomegalovirus infection. Across the whole study: It can be stated that public TCR beta signatures indicated CMV infection as well as a matching HLA type.

From the reads, TCRdb called clonotypes with MiXCR, one entry per CDR3 protein. The data contain roughly 500,000 distinct CDR3 sequences, about 15% of them singletons. Study-wide findings and caveats: Dominant in the ex vivo response were TCR beta clonotypes restricted by HLA-C and specific for CMV.

The CDR3 totals 15 residues. The V gene's germline CDR1 is SNHLY and CDR2 FYNNEI. Losses at the gene ends were 6 bases for V and 2 bases for J; bases not matched to a gene: 4. As regards this clonotype: Its target is not known.

The sequence was collected from a human donor in good health (CMV status not recorded). Some clones in this sample may be carry-over from other donors' samples. The genes are TRBV2 and TRBJ1-3, with 10 positions matching TRBD1. The sequencing input was CD8+ T cells from PBMCs. CDR3: CASRGTGETGNTIYF. Written as DNA, the CDR3 is TGTGCCAGCAGGGGGACAGGGGAAACTGGAAACACCATATATTTT.